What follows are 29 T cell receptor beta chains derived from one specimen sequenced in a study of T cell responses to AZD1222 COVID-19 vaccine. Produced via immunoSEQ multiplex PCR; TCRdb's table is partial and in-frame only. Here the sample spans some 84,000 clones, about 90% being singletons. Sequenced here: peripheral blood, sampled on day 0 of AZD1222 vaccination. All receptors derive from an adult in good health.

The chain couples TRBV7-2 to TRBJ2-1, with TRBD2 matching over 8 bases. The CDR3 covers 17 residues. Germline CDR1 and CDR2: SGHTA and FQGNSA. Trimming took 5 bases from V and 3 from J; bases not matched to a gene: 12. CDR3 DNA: TGTGCCAGCAGCATACCCGGGGGGGGACTGGGCTACAATGAGCAGTTCTTC. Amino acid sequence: CASSIPGGGLGYNEQFF.

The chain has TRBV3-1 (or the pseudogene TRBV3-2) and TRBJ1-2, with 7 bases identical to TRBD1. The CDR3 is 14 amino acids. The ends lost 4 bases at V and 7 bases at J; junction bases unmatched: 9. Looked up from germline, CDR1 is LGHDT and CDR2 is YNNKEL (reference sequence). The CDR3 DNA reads TGTGCCAGCAGCCCTCTCGACAGGGACGGTGGCTACACCTTC. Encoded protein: CASSPLDRDGGYTF.

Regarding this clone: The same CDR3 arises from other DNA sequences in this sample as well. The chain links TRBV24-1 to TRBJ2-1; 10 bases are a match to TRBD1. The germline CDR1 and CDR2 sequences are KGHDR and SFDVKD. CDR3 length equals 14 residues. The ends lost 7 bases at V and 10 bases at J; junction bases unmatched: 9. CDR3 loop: CATRRQGAWREQFF. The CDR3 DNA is TGTGCCACCAGACGACAGGGGGCATGGAGAGAGCAGTTCTTC.

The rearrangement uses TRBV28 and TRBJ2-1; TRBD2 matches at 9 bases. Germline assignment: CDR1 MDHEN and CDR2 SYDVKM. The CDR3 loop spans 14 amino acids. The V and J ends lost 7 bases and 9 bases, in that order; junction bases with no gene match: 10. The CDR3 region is CASIWSGRPSEQFF. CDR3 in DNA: TGTGCCAGCATCTGGAGCGGGAGGCCGAGTGAGCAGTTCTTC. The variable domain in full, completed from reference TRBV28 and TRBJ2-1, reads DVKVTQSSRYLVKRTGEKVFLECVQDMDHENMFWYRQDPGLGLRLIYFSYDVKMKEKGDIPEGYSVSREKKERFSLILESASTNQTSMYLCASIWSGRPSEQFFGPGTRLTVL.

CDR3 nucleotide sequence: TGTGCCAGCAGCCGGGACAGCTCTGGGGCCAACGTCCTGACTTTC. This translates into CASSRDSSGANVLTF. The V and J genes are TRBV6-5 and TRBJ2-6; 7 bases are a match to TRBD1. Per germline, CDR1 MNHEY and CDR2 SVGAGI. The CDR3 loop spans 15 amino acids. V trimming: 6 bases; J trimming: 0 bases; junction bases outside the gene matches: 2.

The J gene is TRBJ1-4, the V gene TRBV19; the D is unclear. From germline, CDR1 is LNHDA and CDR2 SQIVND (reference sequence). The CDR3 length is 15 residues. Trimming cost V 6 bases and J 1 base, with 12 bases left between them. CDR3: CASSLMDRTNEKLFF. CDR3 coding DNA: TGTGCCAGTAGCCTCATGGACCGAACTAATGAAAAACTGTTTTTT.

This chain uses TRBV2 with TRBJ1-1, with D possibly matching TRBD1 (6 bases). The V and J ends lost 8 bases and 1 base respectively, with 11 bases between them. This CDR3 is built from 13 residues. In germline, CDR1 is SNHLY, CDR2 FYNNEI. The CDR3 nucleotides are TGTGCCAGCTGTCGACAGGCGAACACTGAAGCTTTCTTT. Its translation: CASCRQANTEAFF.

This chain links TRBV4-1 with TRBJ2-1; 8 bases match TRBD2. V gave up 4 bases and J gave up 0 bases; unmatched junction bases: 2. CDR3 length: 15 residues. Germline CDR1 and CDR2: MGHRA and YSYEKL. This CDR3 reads CASSPTSGSYNEQFF. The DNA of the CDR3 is TGCGCCAGCAGCCCCACTAGCGGCTCCTACAATGAGCAGTTCTTC.

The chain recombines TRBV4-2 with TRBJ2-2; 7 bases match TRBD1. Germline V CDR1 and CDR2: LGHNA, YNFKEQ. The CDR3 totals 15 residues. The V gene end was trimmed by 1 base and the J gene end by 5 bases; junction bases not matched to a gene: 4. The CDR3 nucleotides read TGTGCCAGCAGCCAAGTACAGGGGCGGACCGGGGAGCTGTTTTTT. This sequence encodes CASSQVQGRTGELFF.

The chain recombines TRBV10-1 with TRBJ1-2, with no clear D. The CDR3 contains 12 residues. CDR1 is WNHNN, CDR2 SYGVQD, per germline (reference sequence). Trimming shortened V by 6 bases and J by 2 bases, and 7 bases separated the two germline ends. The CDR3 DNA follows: TGCGCCAGCAGGGGTTCCAACTATGGCTACACCTTC. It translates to CASRGSNYGYTF.

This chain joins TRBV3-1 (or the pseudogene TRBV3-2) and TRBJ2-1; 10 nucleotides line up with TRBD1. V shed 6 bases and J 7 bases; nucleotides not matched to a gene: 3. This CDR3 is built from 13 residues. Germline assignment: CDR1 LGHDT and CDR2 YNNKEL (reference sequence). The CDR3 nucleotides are TGTGCCAGCAGTAGGGGACAGGGGAATGAGCAGTTCTTC. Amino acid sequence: CASSRGQGNEQFF.

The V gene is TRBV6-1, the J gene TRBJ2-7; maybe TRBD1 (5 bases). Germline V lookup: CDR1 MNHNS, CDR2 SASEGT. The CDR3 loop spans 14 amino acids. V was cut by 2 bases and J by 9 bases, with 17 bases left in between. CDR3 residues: CASSESGRTNGQYF. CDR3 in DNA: TGTGCCAGCAGTGAATCGGGCAGGACAAACGGGCAGTACTTC.

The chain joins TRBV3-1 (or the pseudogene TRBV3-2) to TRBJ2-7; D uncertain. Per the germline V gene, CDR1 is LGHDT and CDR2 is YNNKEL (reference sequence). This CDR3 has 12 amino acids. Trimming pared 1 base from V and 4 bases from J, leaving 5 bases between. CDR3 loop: CASSQAFYEQYF. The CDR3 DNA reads TGTGCCAGCAGCCAAGCGTTTTACGAGCAGTACTTC.

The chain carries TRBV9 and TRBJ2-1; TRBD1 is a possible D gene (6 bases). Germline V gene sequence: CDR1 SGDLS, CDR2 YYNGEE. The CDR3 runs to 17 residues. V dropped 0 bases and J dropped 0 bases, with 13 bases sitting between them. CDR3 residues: CASSVAEVQGSYNEQFF. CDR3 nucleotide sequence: TGTGCCAGCAGCGTAGCAGAAGTACAGGGCTCCTACAATGAGCAGTTCTTC.

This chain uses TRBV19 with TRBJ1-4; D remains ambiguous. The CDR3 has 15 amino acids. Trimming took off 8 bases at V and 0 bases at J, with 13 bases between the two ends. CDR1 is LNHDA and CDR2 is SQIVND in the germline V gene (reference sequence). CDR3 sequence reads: CASGRAVATNEKLFF. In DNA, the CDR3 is TGTGCCAGTGGCCGGGCCGTTGCAACTAATGAAAAACTGTTTTTT.

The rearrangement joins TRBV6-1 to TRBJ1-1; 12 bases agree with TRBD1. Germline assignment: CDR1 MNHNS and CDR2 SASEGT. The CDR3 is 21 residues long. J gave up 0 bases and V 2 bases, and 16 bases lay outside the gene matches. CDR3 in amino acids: CASSEFPPGTGGEFMNTEAFF. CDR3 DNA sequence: TGTGCCAGCAGTGAATTCCCACCCGGGACAGGGGGCGAGTTTATGAACACTGAAGCTTTCTTT.

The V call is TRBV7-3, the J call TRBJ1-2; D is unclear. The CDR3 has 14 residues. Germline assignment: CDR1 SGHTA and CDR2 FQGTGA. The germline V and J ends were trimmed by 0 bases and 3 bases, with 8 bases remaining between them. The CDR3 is CASSLTVQDYGYTF. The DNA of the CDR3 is TGTGCCAGCAGCTTAACAGTCCAGGACTATGGCTACACCTTC.

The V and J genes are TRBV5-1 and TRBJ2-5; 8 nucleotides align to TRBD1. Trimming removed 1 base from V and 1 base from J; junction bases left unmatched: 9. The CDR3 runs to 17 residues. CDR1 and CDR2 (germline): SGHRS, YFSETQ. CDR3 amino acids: CASSLLYQGAIQETQYF. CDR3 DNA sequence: TGCGCCAGCAGCTTGTTGTACCAGGGGGCCATCCAAGAGACCCAGTACTTC.

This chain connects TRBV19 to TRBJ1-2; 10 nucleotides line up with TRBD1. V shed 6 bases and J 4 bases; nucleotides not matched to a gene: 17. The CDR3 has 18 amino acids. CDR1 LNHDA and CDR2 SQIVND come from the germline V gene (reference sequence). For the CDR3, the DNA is TGTGCCAGTAGACTGACGGGACAGGGGACGCAAAATCTCTATGGCTACACCTTC. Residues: CASRLTGQGTQNLYGYTF. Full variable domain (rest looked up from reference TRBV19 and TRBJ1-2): DGGITQSPKYLFRKEGQNVTLSCEQNLNHDAMYWYRQDPGQGLRLIYYSQIVNDFQKGDIAEGYSVSREKKESFPLTVTSAQKNPTAFYLCASRLTGQGTQNLYGYTFGSGTRLTVV.

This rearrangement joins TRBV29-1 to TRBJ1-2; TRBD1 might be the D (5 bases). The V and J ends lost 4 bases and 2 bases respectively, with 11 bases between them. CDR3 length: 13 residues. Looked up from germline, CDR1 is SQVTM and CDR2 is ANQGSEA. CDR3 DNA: TGCAGCGTTGGGGGGGTTTCGAACTATGGCTACACCTTC. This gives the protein CSVGGVSNYGYTF.

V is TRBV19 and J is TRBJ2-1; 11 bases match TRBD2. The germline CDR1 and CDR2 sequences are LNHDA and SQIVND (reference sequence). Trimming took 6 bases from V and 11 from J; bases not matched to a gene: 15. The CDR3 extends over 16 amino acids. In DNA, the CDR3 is TGTGCCAGTAGGATAACGGGACTAGCGGTGGGAGAACAGCAGTTCTTC. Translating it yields CASRITGLAVGEQQFF.

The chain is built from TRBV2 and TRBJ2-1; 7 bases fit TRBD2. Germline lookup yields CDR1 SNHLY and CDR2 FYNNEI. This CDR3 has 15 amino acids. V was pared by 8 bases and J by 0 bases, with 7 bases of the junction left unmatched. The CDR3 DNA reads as TGTGCCAGCGGACAAGCGGGAAGCTCCTACAATGAGCAGTTCTTC. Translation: CASGQAGSSYNEQFF.

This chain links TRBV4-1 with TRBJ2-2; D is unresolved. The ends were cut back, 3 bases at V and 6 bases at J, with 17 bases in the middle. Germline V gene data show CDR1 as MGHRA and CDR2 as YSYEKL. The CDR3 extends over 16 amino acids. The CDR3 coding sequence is TGCGCCAGCAGCCAGCAAGAGACCTACACTGCCGGGGAGCTGTTTTTT. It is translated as CASSQQETYTAGELFF.

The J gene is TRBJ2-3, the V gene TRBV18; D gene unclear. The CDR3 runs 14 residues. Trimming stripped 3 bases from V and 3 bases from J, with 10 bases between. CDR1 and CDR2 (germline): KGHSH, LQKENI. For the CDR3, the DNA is TGTGCCAGCTCACCGATACGTGGAACAGATACGCAGTATTTT. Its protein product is CASSPIRGTDTQYF.

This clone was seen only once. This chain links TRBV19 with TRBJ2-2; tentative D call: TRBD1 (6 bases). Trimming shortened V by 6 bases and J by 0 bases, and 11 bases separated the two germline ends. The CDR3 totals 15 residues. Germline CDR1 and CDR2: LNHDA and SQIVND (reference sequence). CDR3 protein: CASSPTGSNTGELFF. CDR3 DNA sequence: TGTGCCAGTAGCCCGACAGGCTCGAACACCGGGGAGCTGTTTTTT.

The CDR3 sequence is CASSLALKGTGPQETQYF. CDR3 DNA sequence: TGTGCCAGCAGCTTAGCCCTAAAAGGGACAGGGCCCCAAGAGACCCAGTACTTC. The V and J genes are TRBV7-9 and TRBJ2-5; 9 nucleotides line up with TRBD1. The CDR3 has 18 residues. The V gene end was trimmed by 0 bases and the J gene end by 1 base; junction bases not matched to a gene: 9. In germline, CDR1 is SEHNR, CDR2 FQNEAQ (reference sequence).

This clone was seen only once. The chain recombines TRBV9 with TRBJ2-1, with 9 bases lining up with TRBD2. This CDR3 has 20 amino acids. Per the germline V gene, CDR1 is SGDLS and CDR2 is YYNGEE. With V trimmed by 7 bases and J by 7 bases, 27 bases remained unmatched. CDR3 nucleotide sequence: TGTGCCAGCGCCGCGATCGCTAGCGGGGTTCCCGGGACCCTAAGGAATGAGCAGTTCTTC. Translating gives CASAAIASGVPGTLRNEQFF.

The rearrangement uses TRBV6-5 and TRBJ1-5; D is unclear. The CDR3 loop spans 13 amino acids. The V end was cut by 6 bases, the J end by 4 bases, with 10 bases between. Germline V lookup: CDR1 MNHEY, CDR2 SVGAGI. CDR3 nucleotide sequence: TGTGCCAGCAGCCGGTGGGTAAATCAGCCCCAGCATTTT. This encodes CASSRWVNQPQHF.

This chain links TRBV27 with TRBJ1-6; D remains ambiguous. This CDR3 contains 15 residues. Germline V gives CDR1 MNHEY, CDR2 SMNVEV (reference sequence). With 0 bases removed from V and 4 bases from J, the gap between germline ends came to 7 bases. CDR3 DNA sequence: TGTGCCAGCAGTTTATCAACGGTATATAATTCACCCCTCCACTTT. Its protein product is CASSLSTVYNSPLHF.